These 8 T cell receptor beta chains originate from one sample sequenced in a study of T cells after yellow fever vaccination. TCRdb processed the 5' RACE reads anew with MiXCR; each CDR3 protein has one entry. The table shows about 300,000 distinct CDR3 sequences, with less than 9.5% occurring only once. Sequenced material: CD4+ T cells sorted from PBMCs, taken 5 days after the yellow fever booster vaccination. Receptors originate from a man between 18 and 35 years old who received the YFV17D yellow fever vaccine.

This clonotype was recorded at least ten times. The chain links TRBV7-9 to TRBJ1-1, with 10 bases matching TRBD1. Per the germline V gene, CDR1 is SEHNR and CDR2 is FQNEAQ (reference sequence). J gave up 4 bases and V 5 bases, and 7 bases lay outside the gene matches. The CDR3 covers 15 residues. The CDR3 region is CASSQRRDRGTEAFF. CDR3 sequence (DNA): TGTGCCAGCAGCCAACGCCGGGACAGGGGCACTGAAGCTTTCTTT.

This clonotype was found many times. CDR3 protein: CASSPTATNTGELFF. The CDR3 DNA is TGTGCCAGCAGCCCGACAGCCACGAACACCGGGGAGCTGTTTTTT. The chain links TRBV7-7 to TRBJ2-2, with a weak D call TRBD1 (5 bases). The V end lost 5 bases, the J end lost 0 bases, and 10 bases lay between the germline ends. CDR1 and CDR2 (germline): SSHAT, FNYEAQ (reference sequence). The CDR3 is 15 residues long.

Here the CDR3 DNA reads TGTGCCAGCAGCTTATCGGGGGGCTCGAATGGCTACACCTTC. Encoded protein: CASSLSGGSNGYTF. The V gene is TRBV7-2, the J gene TRBJ1-2, with D maybe TRBD1 (6 bases). The germline CDR1 and CDR2 sequences are SGHTA and FQGNSA. Trimming stripped 2 bases from V and 6 bases from J, with 13 bases between. This CDR3 comprises 14 residues.

This clonotype has just a few counts. The chain uses TRBV12-3 or TRBV12-4 and TRBJ1-1; the D is unclear. There are 13 residues in the CDR3. The V and J ends lost 7 bases and 1 base respectively, with 10 bases between them. CDR3 DNA: TGTGCCAGCACCCGTCACAGGAACACTGAAGCTTTCTTT. This sequence encodes CASTRHRNTEAFF.

The chain combines TRBV7-9 with TRBJ1-3; D is unresolved. This CDR3 region has 17 residues. Germline V lookup: CDR1 SEHNR, CDR2 FQNEAQ (reference sequence). V lost 3 bases and J 0 bases, leaving 15 bases between the germline ends. Here the CDR3 reads CASSFVGLQGSGNTIYF. In DNA form, the CDR3 reads TGTGCCAGCAGCTTCGTCGGATTACAAGGCTCTGGAAACACCATATATTTT.

A few counts support this clonotype. The chain employs TRBV2 and TRBJ2-5, with D perhaps given as TRBD1 or TRBD2 (5 bases each). From germline, CDR1 is SNHLY and CDR2 FYNNEI. The CDR3 has 18 residues. Trimming shortened V by 4 bases and J by 1 base, and 22 bases separated the two germline ends. The CDR3 bases are TGTGCCAGCAGTGGCCCCCTGCCGGGACGGGGCTTCCAAGAGACCCAGTACTTC. This encodes CASSGPLPGRGFQETQYF.

This clonotype was detected a few times. The V call is TRBV6-5, the J call TRBJ1-5; unclear D gene. Trimming stripped 0 bases from V and 0 bases from J, with 6 bases between. CDR1 is MNHEY and CDR2 is SVGAGI in the germline V gene. This CDR3 is 15 amino acids long. CDR3 in DNA: TGTGCCAGCAGTTACTCGAGATATAGCAATCAGCCCCAGCATTTT. Translated, it gives CASSYSRYSNQPQHF.

The chain is built from TRBV20-1 and TRBJ1-3; TRBD1 might be the D (5 bases). The germline V gene encodes CDR1 DFQATT and CDR2 SNEGSKA (reference sequence). Trimming stripped 3 bases from V and 2 bases from J, with 14 bases between. CDR3 length: 15 residues. In nucleotides, the CDR3 is TGCAGTGCTAGTCCCGCGGGGGGTGCTGGAAACACCATATATTTT. As protein: CSASPAGGAGNTIYF.